What follows are 19 T cell receptor beta chains derived from one specimen sequenced in a study of T cell responses to AZD1222 COVID-19 vaccine. The protocol was immunoSEQ multiplex PCR, while the TCRdb copy is restricted to in-frame clones and leaves out a portion. This sample has approximately 100,000 clones; about 92% occur once, and the top ten carry 0.95% to 1.5%. The sample was peripheral blood, taken on day 0 of AZD1222 vaccination. These TCRs come from an adult in good health.

This clone came up once. The chain uses TRBV10-1 and TRBJ1-4; D uncertain. Deletions cut 10 bases from V and 0 bases from J, with 15 bases between. CDR3 length equals 15 residues. The germline V gene has CDR1 WNHNN and CDR2 SYGVQD (reference sequence). The CDR3 DNA follows: TGCGCCAAGCAAATCGGGCAGTCAACTAATGAAAAACTGTTTTTT. Amino acid sequence: CAKQIGQSTNEKLFF.

This chain uses TRBV28 with TRBJ2-1; 11 bases fit TRBD2. The CDR3 runs 15 residues. Germline-derived CDR1 and CDR2 are MDHEN and SYDVKM. V lost 6 bases, J lost 4 bases, and 5 bases stayed unmatched. The CDR3 here is CASSRTSGSYNEQFF. As DNA, the CDR3 is TGTGCCAGCAGCCGGACTAGCGGGTCATACAATGAGCAGTTCTTC. Filled out from reference TRBV28 and TRBJ2-1, the complete variable domain reads DVKVTQSSRYLVKRTGEKVFLECVQDMDHENMFWYRQDPGLGLRLIYFSYDVKMKEKGDIPEGYSVSREKKERFSLILESASTNQTSMYLCASSRTSGSYNEQFFGPGTRLTVL.

The chain uses TRBV28 and TRBJ2-7, with TRBD1 identical over 9 bases. V shed 5 bases and J 5 bases; nucleotides not matched to a gene: 7. The CDR3 runs 14 residues. CDR1 MDHEN and CDR2 SYDVKM come from the germline V gene. The CDR3, as DNA: TGTGCCAGCAGTACTGGGACAGGGTTTAACGAGCAGTACTTC. As protein: CASSTGTGFNEQYF.

J is TRBJ1-2 and V is TRBV30, with D perhaps matching TRBD1 (5 bases). V was pared by 0 bases and J by 2 bases, with 13 bases between. Germline V gene data show CDR1 as GTSNPN and CDR2 as SVGIG (reference sequence). The CDR3 has 15 amino acids. CDR3 in DNA: TGTGCCTGGAGTGTAGGCGGGGGTAGGAACTATGGCTACACCTTC. Protein: CAWSVGGGRNYGYTF.

This clone was detected once. This rearrangement joins TRBV15 to TRBJ1-1; TRBD1 agrees at 9 bases. The CDR3 contains 15 residues. Trimming removed 3 bases from V and 3 bases from J; junction bases left unmatched: 5. Germline V gene lookup returns CDR1 LNHNV and CDR2 YYDKDF (reference sequence). The CDR3 DNA sequence: TGTGCCACCAGCAGGAACAGGGGGCTGGACACTGAAGCTTTCTTT. This encodes CATSRNRGLDTEAFF.

This clone was seen only once. The V gene is TRBV5-1, the J gene TRBJ2-7; 9 bases agree with TRBD2. CDR1 is SGHRS, CDR2 YFSETQ, per germline. This CDR3 contains 16 residues. The J segment lost 0 bases and the V segment lost 4 bases, leaving 8 bases of the junction unmatched. The DNA of the CDR3 is TGCGCCAGCAGCCTTGGAGCTAGCGGGATCTCCTACGAGCAGTACTTC. Encoded protein: CASSLGASGISYEQYF. Full variable domain (outside the CDR3, taken from reference TRBV5-1 and TRBJ2-7): KAGVTQTPRYLIKTRGQQVTLSCSPISGHRSVSWYQQTPGQGLQFLFEYFSETQRNKGNFPGRFSGRQFSNSRSEMNVSTLELGDSALYLCASSLGASGISYEQYFGPGTRLTVT.

The chain joins TRBV5-1 to TRBJ2-1; 11 bases line up with TRBD2. The germline gives CDR1 SGHRS, CDR2 YFSETQ. The CDR3 is 14 amino acids. J gave up 15 bases and V 0 bases, and 8 bases lay outside the gene matches. Written as DNA, the CDR3 is TGCGCCAGCAGCTTGGAAATAGCGGGGGGGCCTCGGTTCTTC. Encoded protein: CASSLEIAGGPRFF. Based on the CDR3 plus reference TRBV5-1 and TRBJ2-1, the full variable domain is KAGVTQTPRYLIKTRGQQVTLSCSPISGHRSVSWYQQTPGQGLQFLFEYFSETQRNKGNFPGRFSGRQFSNSRSEMNVSTLELGDSALYLCASSLEIAGGPRFFGPGTRLTVL.

The chain combines TRBV7-9 with TRBJ1-6; no definite D call. This CDR3 is built from 17 residues. The V and J ends lost 3 bases and 10 bases respectively, with 22 bases between them. Germline V gene lookup returns CDR1 SEHNR and CDR2 FQNEAQ (reference sequence). CDR3 bases: TGTGCCAGCAGCTTTAAGGCCTTAAGGACGCTCAGCTCACCCCTCCACTTT. It specifies CASSFKALRTLSSPLHF.

This clone was detected once. The J gene is TRBJ1-2, the V gene TRBV7-2; D remains ambiguous. The CDR3 is made up of 16 amino acids. Germline V gene lookup returns CDR1 SGHTA and CDR2 FQGNSA. Trimming left V 1 base short and J 8 bases short, with 20 bases between. DNA of the CDR3: TGTGCCAGCAGCTTAGGGGCAGGAAGCGTGGCGGAAGGCTACACCTTC. Encoded protein: CASSLGAGSVAEGYTF.

The chain carries TRBV19 and TRBJ2-7; D unresolved. Trimming left V 4 bases short and J 0 bases short, with 10 bases between. The CDR3 loop spans 14 amino acids. Germline-derived CDR1 and CDR2 are LNHDA and SQIVND (reference sequence). The CDR3 region is CASSSVSTSYEQYF. CDR3 nucleotides: TGTGCCAGTAGTAGCGTATCGACCTCCTACGAGCAGTACTTC.

V and J are TRBV9 and TRBJ2-7; D is unclear. The germline gives CDR1 SGDLS, CDR2 YYNGEE. V lost 0 bases to trimming and J lost 3 bases, with 13 bases between them. The CDR3 is made up of 15 amino acids. The CDR3 reads CASSVGSLGVYEQYF. DNA for the CDR3: TGTGCCAGCAGCGTAGGAAGTCTGGGTGTCTACGAGCAGTACTTC.

The chain carries TRBV10-3 and TRBJ1-6; D unclear. Trimming cost V 3 bases and J 4 bases, with 13 bases left between them. The germline V gene encodes CDR1 ENHRY and CDR2 SYGVKD. The CDR3 is 16 amino acids. The CDR3 DNA is TGTGCCATCAGTGAACCCAGCAGTTTTTATAATTCACCCCTCCACTTT. Translated, it gives CAISEPSSFYNSPLHF.

The J gene is TRBJ1-1, the V gene TRBV19, with D possibly being TRBD1 (6 bases). The V end was cut by 8 bases, the J end by 3 bases, with 13 bases between. The CDR3 spans 13 residues. The germline gives CDR1 LNHDA, CDR2 SQIVND (reference sequence). CDR3 DNA sequence: TGTGCCAGTTCTATGGGGGCAGACACTGAAGCTTTCTTT. It encodes CASSMGADTEAFF.

In its sample, this clone was seen a few times. The chain joins TRBV24-1 to TRBJ2-2; TRBD2 matches 14 bases. This CDR3 is 16 amino acids long. Germline trimming cut 11 bases from V and 5 bases from J; bases unmatched to any gene: 9. Per the germline V gene, CDR1 is KGHDR and CDR2 is SFDVKD. CDR3 in amino acids: CASSPGTSGSTGELFF. The CDR3 DNA follows: TGTGCCAGCAGCCCCGGGACTAGCGGGAGTACCGGGGAGCTGTTTTTT.

This clone was seen a single time. V and J are TRBV12-2 and TRBJ1-2; TRBD1, the D gene given by the table, was not confirmed from the DNA. TRBV12-2 counts as a pseudogene. The CDR3 is 13 residues long. CDR3 in DNA: TGTGCAAGTCGCCTGCGGACAGTTTATGGCTACACCTTC. Translating it yields CASRLRTVYGYTF.

The chain links TRBV7-9 to TRBJ2-1; the match to TRBD2 covers 13 bases. The CDR3 is 14 amino acids. CDR1 is SEHNR and CDR2 is FQNEAQ in the germline V gene (reference sequence). V shed 6 bases and J 6 bases; nucleotides not matched to a gene: 2. The CDR3 sequence is CASRGLAGPNEQFF. Here the CDR3 DNA reads TGTGCCAGCAGGGGACTAGCGGGGCCCAATGAGCAGTTCTTC.

The rearrangement uses TRBV6-4 and TRBJ1-1; no clear D gene. The germline V and J ends were trimmed by 0 bases and 8 bases, with 7 bases remaining between them. This CDR3 contains 12 residues. Germline CDR1 reads MRHNA; CDR2 reads SNTAGT. This chain's CDR3 is CASSDSVGEAFF. As DNA, the CDR3 is TGTGCCAGCAGTGACTCGGTGGGGGAAGCTTTCTTT.

The chain uses TRBV6-2 or TRBV6-3 and TRBJ2-7; the D gene could be TRBD1 or TRBD2 (5 bases each). This CDR3 comprises 12 residues. Germline values: CDR1 MNHEY, CDR2 SVGEGT. V was clipped by 6 bases and J by 12 bases, with 18 bases between them. CDR3 region: CASSTPGRLGYF. Written as DNA, the CDR3 is TGTGCCAGCAGCACCCCAGGGAGACTGGGGTACTTC.

The chain combines TRBV6-6 with TRBJ2-1, with a tentative D call TRBD2 (6 bases). V was pared by 4 bases and J by 2 bases, with 9 bases between. Germline V gives CDR1 MNHNY, CDR2 SVGAGI (reference sequence). This CDR3 has 14 residues. For the CDR3, the DNA is TGTGCCAGCAGTTCATTAGCGGCCTACAATGAGCAGTTCTTC. The encoded protein is CASSSLAAYNEQFF.